The clone carrying this T cell receptor beta chain was picked up many times. With 5 bases removed from V and 4 bases from J, the gap between germline ends came to 15 bases. Per the germline V gene, CDR1 is SGHRS and CDR2 is YFSETQ. There are 15 residues in the CDR3. In building TCR beta libraries, iRepertoire HTBI primers were used together with Arm-PCR of CDR3 regions. TCRdb reanalysed the multiplex PCR reads using MiXCR and keeps one entry per CDR3 protein. The data contain approximately 540,000 distinct CDR3 sequences, about 11% of them singletons. This entry belongs to a study of regulatory T cells in long-lasting Graves disease. Documented time point: newly diagnosed GD, antithyroid drugs for less than 3 months. The authors made the TCR library using RNA they extracted from PBMCs. This same sample was also part of a study on T cells in Graves' hyperthyroidism and ophthalmopathy. That paper states: On the basis of clinical symptoms, serum thyroxine and TRAb, thyroid ultrasound and orbital computed tomography, diagnoses were made.

The TCR originated in a woman in her twenties or thirties with Graves disease. The chain has TRBV5-1 and TRBJ2-2; either TRBD1 or TRBD2 may supply D (6 bases each). Specimen: peripheral blood mononuclear cells (PBMCs), collected at new diagnosis, from a patient treated with antithyroid drugs. In nucleotides, the CDR3 is TGCGCCAGCAGTAGGGGGGCGGACCCCACCGGGGAGCTGTTTTTT. Translation gives CASSRGADPTGELFF.